Listed here are 32 T cell receptor beta chains from one sample, sequenced in a study of vaccination and CD4 T cells after COVID-19. Described treatment: roughly ten-day PBMC culture with coronavirus spike peptide pools or control peptides (ViraFEST assay). An Oncomine TCR Beta short-read assay was used to sequence the DNA from cultured CD4+ T cells. TCRdb passed the PCR reads through MiXCR, listing each CDR3 protein once. The table has under 15,000 distinct CDR3 sequences, around half seen once. No antigen has been assigned to these receptors. The material sequenced was cultured CD4+ T cells from blood, taken after SARS-CoV-2 vaccination. Receptors were obtained from a human donor with COVID-19.

This clonotype was seen only once. The V gene is TRBV20-1, the J gene TRBJ2-7; TRBD2 is a possible D gene (5 bases). Germline lookup yields CDR1 DFQATT and CDR2 SNEGSKA (reference sequence). The CDR3 has 14 residues. V was shortened by 3 bases and J by 0 bases, with 12 bases between the two germline ends. CDR3 nucleotide sequence: TGCAGTGCTAGCCCGGGGTTTTTCTCCTACGAGCAGTACTTC. Translating it yields CSASPGFFSYEQYF.

This clonotype is medium-sized. The rearrangement links TRBV5-8 to TRBJ1-1, with 8 positions matching TRBD1. This CDR3 comprises 15 residues. In germline, CDR1 is SGHTS, CDR2 YDEGEE. V was clipped by 5 bases and J by 0 bases; unmatched bases: 6. CDR3 DNA: TGTGCCAGCAGATGGACAGGGTCCATGAACACTGAAGCTTTCTTT. Its translation is CASRWTGSMNTEAFF.

This clonotype was counted only a few times. The chain carries TRBV15 and TRBJ1-1, with a tentative D call TRBD1 (5 bases). The germline gives CDR1 LNHNV, CDR2 YYDKDF (reference sequence). The germline V and J ends were trimmed by 5 bases and 0 bases, with 13 bases remaining between them. CDR3 length: 15 amino acids. The CDR3 coding sequence is TGTGCCACCAGCCCCGAGGGGCGGATGAACACTGAAGCTTTCTTT. Translating gives CATSPEGRMNTEAFF. Complete variable domain (other parts from reference TRBV15 and TRBJ1-1): DAMVIQNPRYQVTQFGKPVTLSCSQTLNHNVMYWYQQKSSQAPKLLFHYYDKDFNNEADTPDNFQSRRPNTSFCFLDIRSPGLGDTAMYLCATSPEGRMNTEAFFGQGTRLTVV.

The chain has TRBV27 and TRBJ2-3; maybe TRBD2 (5 bases). The ends were cut back, 6 bases at V and 2 bases at J, with 12 bases in the middle. Germline V gene sequence: CDR1 MNHEY, CDR2 SMNVEV (reference sequence). This CDR3 is built from 14 residues. This chain's CDR3 is CASSATRTTDTQYF. CDR3 nucleotides: TGTGCCAGCAGCGCAACTAGAACCACAGATACGCAGTATTTT.

The rearrangement uses TRBV6-1 and TRBJ2-2, with 10 bases identical to TRBD1. The CDR3 is 15 residues long. With V trimmed by 6 bases and J by 4 bases, 5 bases remained unmatched. Germline loops: CDR1 MNHNS, CDR2 SASEGT. CDR3 sequence (DNA): TGTGCCAGCAGGTGGGACAGGGGAATCACCGGGGAGCTGTTTTTT. This gives the protein CASRWDRGITGELFF.

The chain links TRBV7-8 to TRBJ2-1; D may be TRBD1 (6 bases). V lost 4 bases, J lost 0 bases, and 31 bases lay in between. Per germline, CDR1 SGHVS and CDR2 FQNEAQ. This CDR3 contains 22 residues. The CDR3 DNA sequence: TGTGCCAGCAGCTCGGGTATTGGCGACACGAAAGGGACAATAAGCTCCTACAATGAGCAGTTCTTC. Translating gives CASSSGIGDTKGTISSYNEQFF.

The chain joins TRBV12-3 or TRBV12-4 to TRBJ1-5; D call uncertain. This CDR3 comprises 16 residues. Between the trimmed V and J ends, which lost 6 bases and 3 bases, there was a span of 18 bases. For the CDR3, the DNA is TGTGCCAGCAGCTCTAGTGGGCGGATTTACAATCAGCCCCAGCATTTT. Translation: CASSSSGRIYNQPQHF.

The genes are TRBV6-4 and TRBJ2-2; D gene unclear. Germline V gene data show CDR1 as MRHNA and CDR2 as SNTAGT. CDR3 size: 13 residues. With 2 bases removed from V and 3 bases from J, the gap between germline ends came to 4 bases. CDR3 protein: CASSDRDTGELFF. The CDR3 DNA sequence: TGTGCCAGCAGTGACAGGGACACCGGGGAGCTGTTTTTT.

Notes on this clonotype: One end of the junction is discordant with germline, which a read error may explain. The V gene is TRBV15, the J gene TRBJ2-7, with TRBD2 matching 7 bases. Per the germline V gene, CDR1 is LNHNV and CDR2 is YYDKDF (reference sequence). The CDR3 is 14 residues long. The DNA for the CDR3 is TGTGCCACCAGGAGAGGGGAGGGCCCCTACGAGCAGTACTTC. Translation: CATRRGEGPYEQYF.

The gene calls are TRBV19 and TRBJ2-2; unclear D gene. Trimming shortened V by 5 bases and J by 0 bases, and 10 bases separated the two germline ends. CDR1 and CDR2 from the germline V gene are LNHDA and SQIVND (reference sequence). The CDR3 loop spans 15 amino acids. CDR3 coding DNA: TGTGCCAGTAGTTACGGACGGACGAACACCGGGGAGCTGTTTTTT. As protein: CASSYGRTNTGELFF.

The rearrangement joins TRBV10-3 to TRBJ2-6; 13 nucleotides match TRBD2. The CDR3 spans 18 residues. Germline CDR1 ENHRY, CDR2 SYGVKD. V lost 2 bases, J lost 0 bases, and 1 base stayed unmatched. CDR3 DNA: TGTGCCATCAGTGAGCGACTAGCGGGGGGCTCTGGGGCCAACGTCCTGACTTTC. It encodes CAISERLAGGSGANVLTF.

This clonotype is categorized as large. This chain connects TRBV10-3 to TRBJ1-5; D is perhaps TRBD1 (6 bases). V dropped 6 bases and J dropped 2 bases, with 14 bases sitting between them. This CDR3 region has 15 residues. Per germline, CDR1 ENHRY and CDR2 SYGVKD. CDR3 amino acids: CAISQGMEGNQPQHF. The CDR3 DNA sequence: TGTGCCATCAGCCAGGGGATGGAGGGCAATCAGCCCCAGCATTTT.

V usage is TRBV7-2 and J usage is TRBJ1-6; 9 bases are a match to TRBD1. This CDR3 is 16 amino acids long. The germline gives CDR1 SGHTA, CDR2 FQGNSA. V lost 4 bases and J lost 4; bases outside the gene matches: 5. The CDR3 reads CASSSGQGEYNSPLHF. CDR3 nucleotides: TGTGCCAGCAGCTCGGGACAGGGCGAGTATAATTCACCCCTCCACTTT.

The chain combines TRBV7-2 with TRBJ2-2, with TRBD2 matching 11 bases. Trimming took 3 bases from V and 4 from J; bases not matched to a gene: 4. Germline V gene sequence: CDR1 SGHTA, CDR2 FQGNSA. The CDR3 runs to 16 residues. The CDR3, as DNA: TGTGCCAGCAGCTTTAGCGGGGGGGCGTTCACCGGGGAGCTGTTTTTT. Amino acids: CASSFSGGAFTGELFF.

The chain recombines TRBV11-3 with TRBJ2-2, with 10 nucleotides matching TRBD1. The CDR3 spans 14 residues. Germline CDR1 SGHNT, CDR2 YENEEA. With 5 bases clipped from V and 7 bases from J, the junction kept 4 bases outside the gene matches. The CDR3 spells CASSEGQGFGELFF. In DNA form, the CDR3 reads TGTGCCAGCAGCGAGGGACAGGGGTTCGGGGAGCTGTTTTTT.

The J gene is TRBJ1-1, the V gene TRBV7-9, with D uncertain. Germline loops: CDR1 SEHNR, CDR2 FQNEAQ (reference sequence). This CDR3 is 14 amino acids long. V lost 1 base to trimming and J lost 0 bases, with 6 bases between them. The CDR3 DNA reads as TGTGCCAGCAGCTTAGATCTCATGAACACTGAAGCTTTCTTT. This translates into CASSLDLMNTEAFF.

This clonotype was recorded a few times. The genes are TRBV6-2 or TRBV6-3 and TRBJ2-5; 10 bases map to TRBD2. Germline V CDR1 and CDR2: MNHEY, SVGEGT. The CDR3 has 15 amino acids. The V and J ends lost 6 bases and 2 bases, in that order; junction bases with no gene match: 6. Here the CDR3 reads CASRLAGVEQETQYF. CDR3 DNA sequence: TGTGCCAGCAGGCTAGCGGGGGTTGAGCAAGAGACCCAGTACTTC.

This clonotype came up a few times. The chain has TRBV15 and TRBJ1-1; D possibly corresponds to TRBD1 (5 bases). This CDR3 region has 13 residues. V shed 5 bases and J shed 5 bases, with 12 bases lying between them. The germline gives CDR1 LNHNV, CDR2 YYDKDF (reference sequence). CDR3 nucleotide sequence: TGTGCCACCAGCGGCAGGGCGAGTACTGAAGCTTTCTTT. Translating it yields CATSGRASTEAFF.

The chain combines TRBV20-1 with TRBJ2-1; D might be TRBD2 (6 bases). V was cut by 1 base and J by 1 base, with 17 bases left in between. The CDR3 is 17 residues long. Per the germline V gene, CDR1 is DFQATT and CDR2 is SNEGSKA (reference sequence). CDR3 DNA sequence: TGCAGTGCTAGAGGTAGCCGGGACTCGAATTCCTACAATGAGCAGTTCTTC. It encodes CSARGSRDSNSYNEQFF.

This clonotype was seen a few times. J is TRBJ2-7 and V is TRBV20-1; a weak D match, TRBD1 (5 bases). The CDR3 runs to 12 residues. V shed 8 bases and J shed 1 base, with 12 bases lying between them. In germline, CDR1 is DFQATT, CDR2 SNEGSKA (reference sequence). CDR3 amino acids: CSLGADSYEQYF. Here the CDR3 DNA reads TGCAGTTTAGGGGCGGATTCCTACGAGCAGTACTTC.

The rearrangement joins TRBV12-3 or TRBV12-4 to TRBJ1-5; no definite D call. This CDR3 is built from 12 residues. Trimming removed 5 bases from V and 9 bases from J, with 11 bases in between. CDR3 loop: CASSPDKGPQHF. The CDR3 DNA reads as TGTGCCAGCAGTCCCGATAAAGGGCCCCAGCATTTT.

The V and J genes are TRBV2 and TRBJ1-5, with D unresolved. Germline CDR1 is SNHLY and CDR2 is FYNNEI. This CDR3 is 15 amino acids long. V was shortened by 1 base and J by 6 bases, with 13 bases between the two germline ends. The CDR3 nucleotides read TGTGCCAGCAGTGAAGAGTTCGCCATACTTCAGCCCCAGCATTTT. It codes for CASSEEFAILQPQHF.

This chain joins TRBV11-3 and TRBJ2-2; 8 nucleotides match TRBD1. The CDR3 contains 13 residues. Germline V gives CDR1 SGHNT, CDR2 YENEEA. V dropped 5 bases and J dropped 10; count of bases not matched to a gene: 6. CDR3 sequence: CASSPTGGMELFF. In DNA form, the CDR3 reads TGTGCCAGCAGCCCAACAGGGGGTATGGAGCTGTTTTTT.

The CDR3 spells CASSSRGPNEQFF. CDR3 sequence (DNA): TGTGCCAGCAGCTCACGGGGCCCCAATGAGCAGTTCTTC. The chain employs TRBV7-6 and TRBJ2-1; D tentatively reads TRBD1 or TRBD2 (5 bases each). Looked up from germline, CDR1 is SGHVS and CDR2 is FNYEAQ. V was clipped by 4 bases and J by 6 bases, with 10 bases between them. The CDR3 loop spans 13 amino acids.

The chain uses TRBV6-4 and TRBJ1-6; the D gene is possibly TRBD1 (5 bases). Trimming stripped 2 bases from V and 13 bases from J, with 15 bases between. CDR1 and CDR2 from the germline V gene are MRHNA and SNTAGT. The CDR3 runs 14 residues. The CDR3 DNA follows: TGTGCCAGCAGTGACCGGCAGGGCGATATGCCCCTCCACTTT. Its translation: CASSDRQGDMPLHF.

The chain is built from TRBV28 and TRBJ2-5; D is unclear. Germline lookup yields CDR1 MDHEN and CDR2 SYDVKM. CDR3 length: 14 residues. The V end was cut by 6 bases, the J end by 2 bases, with 13 bases between. DNA for the CDR3: TGTGCCAGCAGGGCAACACTCCCGCAAGAGACCCAGTACTTC. As protein: CASRATLPQETQYF.

This clonotype was counted a few times. The chain couples TRBV21-1 to TRBJ1-1; TRBD1, the D gene given by the table, was not confirmed from the DNA. TRBV21-1 is annotated as a pseudogene. The CDR3 runs 14 residues. CDR3 in amino acids: CASSKAGGPPEAFF. The CDR3 DNA reads TGTGCCAGCAGCAAAGCAGGGGGCCCCCCTGAAGCTTTCTTT.

The V and J genes are TRBV7-2 and TRBJ1-2; the match to TRBD1 covers 10 bases. This CDR3 region has 16 residues. The germline CDR1 and CDR2 sequences are SGHTA and FQGNSA. The V segment lost 1 base and the J segment 7 bases; nucleotides outside the gene matches: 9. The CDR3 sequence is CASSLVWDRGSGGYTF. CDR3 sequence (DNA): TGTGCCAGCAGCTTAGTTTGGGACAGGGGATCGGGTGGCTACACCTTC.

The chain recombines TRBV20-1 with TRBJ1-2, with 8 bases fitting TRBD1. Looked up from germline, CDR1 is DFQATT and CDR2 is SNEGSKA (reference sequence). The CDR3 consists of 15 residues. V lost 6 bases, J lost 8 bases, and 17 bases stayed unmatched. Here the CDR3 DNA reads TGCAGTGCAGAGGAGGCCAGGGGGCCGGCTAGAGGCTACACCTTC. This gives the protein CSAEEARGPARGYTF.

V and J are TRBV5-1 and TRBJ2-7; 7 nucleotides agree with TRBD1. Germline V gene lookup returns CDR1 SGHRS and CDR2 YFSETQ. This CDR3 spans 15 amino acids. V shed 0 bases and J 5 bases; nucleotides not matched to a gene: 8. The CDR3 bases are TGCGCCAGCAGCTTGGATGCCAGGGGGTTAGACGAGCAGTACTTC. This codes for CASSLDARGLDEQYF.

This clonotype has only a few counts. This chain uses TRBV19 with TRBJ2-3; 14 bases match TRBD2. CDR1 and CDR2 (germline): LNHDA, SQIVND (reference sequence). V gave up 5 bases and J gave up 4 bases; unmatched junction bases: 2. The CDR3 totals 15 residues. The CDR3 DNA is TGTGCCAGTAGTGCGGGACTAGCGGGAGCAGATACGCAGTATTTT. Amino acid sequence: CASSAGLAGADTQYF. Together with reference TRBV19 and TRBJ2-3, the CDR3 gives the full variable domain: DGGITQSPKYLFRKEGQNVTLSCEQNLNHDAMYWYRQDPGQGLRLIYYSQIVNDFQKGDIAEGYSVSREKKESFPLTVTSAQKNPTAFYLCASSAGLAGADTQYFGPGTRLTVL.

The sample holds a few counts of this clonotype. The rearrangement links TRBV20-1 to TRBJ1-6; D unresolved. The V gene lost 0 bases and the J gene lost 9 bases, with 9 bases spanning the gap. CDR3 length equals 13 residues. Germline V gene sequence: CDR1 DFQATT, CDR2 SNEGSKA (reference sequence). CDR3 nucleotides: TGCAGTGCTAGAGATCCCTATGGTTCACCCCTCCACTTT. Protein sequence: CSARDPYGSPLHF.